The 26 T cell receptor beta chains below all came from one sample that was sequenced in a study of blood T cell repertoires in COVID-19. Repertoires were generated with immunoSEQ multiplex PCR, while TCRdb's copy carries only in-frame clones and drops some. The table includes tens of thousands of clones, roughly 88% detected once. The sample was peripheral blood. These receptors all come from a human donor in a cohort sampled during active COVID-19.

CDR3: CASSVEQGYEQYF. Here the CDR3 DNA reads TGTGCCAGCAGCGTTGAACAGGGATACGAGCAGTACTTC. The chain couples TRBV11-2 to TRBJ2-7, with D perhaps matching TRBD1 (6 bases). The germline V gene has CDR1 SGHAT and CDR2 FQNNGV. Trimming stripped 5 bases from V and 4 bases from J, with 12 bases between. The CDR3 covers 13 residues.

A single count supports this clone. V gene TRBV6-6 combines with J gene TRBJ2-7, with 9 positions matching TRBD1. The J segment lost 6 bases and the V segment lost 6 bases, leaving 6 bases of the junction unmatched. The CDR3 is made up of 13 amino acids. In germline, CDR1 is MNHNY, CDR2 SVGAGI (reference sequence). Here the CDR3 reads CASSPTGGGEQYF. CDR3 coding DNA: TGTGCCAGCAGCCCTACAGGGGGCGGCGAGCAGTACTTC.

The chain has TRBV30 and TRBJ2-7; the match to TRBD2 covers 11 bases. CDR1 GTSNPN and CDR2 SVGIG come from the germline V gene (reference sequence). The CDR3 has 13 amino acids. V dropped 5 bases and J dropped 3; count of bases not matched to a gene: 3. The CDR3 bases are TGTGCCTGGCGGGGACTAGCGGACTACGAGCAGTACTTC. The encoded protein is CAWRGLADYEQYF.

The V and J genes are TRBV7-3 and TRBJ2-5; 9 nucleotides agree with TRBD1. Germline V gives CDR1 SGHTA, CDR2 FQGTGA. The CDR3 spans 15 residues. The V and J ends lost 5 bases and 4 bases, in that order; junction bases with no gene match: 8. The CDR3 sequence is CASSGTGTGRETQYF. The DNA for the CDR3 is TGTGCCAGCAGCGGTACCGGGACAGGGAGAGAGACCCAGTACTTC.

V and J are TRBV13 and TRBJ1-6, with D perhaps TRBD1 (6 bases). V lost 6 bases and J lost 3, with 12 bases in between. Germline CDR1 reads PRHDT; CDR2 reads FYEKMQ (reference sequence). The CDR3 runs 15 residues. The CDR3 spells CASRRRDNYNSPLHF. CDR3 sequence (DNA): TGTGCCAGCAGGCGCCGGGACAACTATAATTCACCCCTCCACTTT.

V and J are TRBV4-1 and TRBJ2-7, with 8 bases matching TRBD1. The CDR3 spans 15 residues. Losses at the gene ends were 4 bases for V and 1 base for J; bases not matched to a gene: 6. Germline V gene lookup returns CDR1 MGHRA and CDR2 YSYEKL. Here the CDR3 reads CASSLRQGISYEQYF. CDR3 nucleotides: TGCGCCAGCAGCCTTCGACAGGGGATTTCCTACGAGCAGTACTTC.

This clone was recorded only once. The chain links TRBV19 to TRBJ1-1, with TRBD1 identical over 7 bases. The length of the CDR3 is 13 residues. Trimming cost V 3 bases and J 11 bases; bases outside gene matches: 9. Per germline, CDR1 LNHDA and CDR2 SQIVND (reference sequence). The CDR3 nucleotides read TGTGCCAGTAGTATCTTGGGCGACAGGGCGGCTTTCTTT. Encoded protein: CASSILGDRAAFF.

CDR3 amino acids: CAIRIGTANTGELFF. CDR3 nucleotide sequence: TGTGCCATCAGGATAGGGACAGCGAACACCGGGGAGCTGTTTTTT. The genes are TRBV10-3 and TRBJ2-2; 7 bases are a match to TRBD1. In germline, CDR1 is ENHRY, CDR2 SYGVKD. The trim removed 6 bases at V and 0 bases at J, leaving 4 bases unmatched. The CDR3 contains 15 residues.

This chain connects TRBV24-1 to TRBJ1-2; 10 nucleotides match TRBD1. Unmatched junction bases numbered 11, after V lost 9 bases and J lost 5 bases. From germline, CDR1 is KGHDR and CDR2 SFDVKD. The CDR3 totals 15 residues. The CDR3 is CATFGGQGKEYGYTF. The CDR3 DNA is TGTGCCACCTTTGGGGGACAGGGGAAGGAGTATGGCTACACCTTC.

This clone was seen a single time. This chain connects TRBV9 to TRBJ1-1; D possibly corresponds to TRBD1 (5 bases). This CDR3 comprises 14 residues. CDR1 SGDLS and CDR2 YYNGEE come from the germline V gene. V lost 4 bases and J lost 1, with 11 bases in between. As DNA, the CDR3 is TGTGCCAGCAGCTCATTGACAGCGAACACTGAAGCTTTCTTT. It is translated as CASSSLTANTEAFF.

V gene TRBV28 combines with J gene TRBJ1-5; the D gene is possibly TRBD1 (5 bases). This CDR3 has 12 residues. With 4 bases removed from V and 5 bases from J, the gap between germline ends came to 6 bases. The germline V gene encodes CDR1 MDHEN and CDR2 SYDVKM. Here the CDR3 reads CASSSGDQPQHF. The CDR3, as DNA: TGTGCCAGCAGTTCGGGGGATCAGCCCCAGCATTTT.

This sequence joins TRBV4-2 and TRBJ1-3; 10 nucleotides agree with TRBD1. The CDR3 loop spans 15 amino acids. Trimming cost V 4 bases and J 0 bases; bases outside gene matches: 0. Germline loops: CDR1 LGHNA, CDR2 YNFKEQ. The DNA of the CDR3 is TGTGCCAGCAGCCGGGACAGGGGCTCTGGAAACACCATATATTTT. Its protein product is CASSRDRGSGNTIYF.

The genes are TRBV9 and TRBJ2-3, with 10 positions matching TRBD2. The CDR3 spans 16 residues. Looked up from germline, CDR1 is SGDLS and CDR2 is YYNGEE. V dropped 0 bases and J dropped 2; count of bases not matched to a gene: 3. Written as DNA, the CDR3 is TGTGCCAGCAGCGTAGCGCTAGCGGGAGTCACAGATACGCAGTATTTT. Residues: CASSVALAGVTDTQYF.

V is TRBV11-1 and J is TRBJ2-7; D is uncertain. CDR3 length equals 11 residues. Germline values: CDR1 SGHAT, CDR2 FQDESV (reference sequence). V dropped 5 bases and J dropped 2 bases, with 4 bases sitting between them. The CDR3 sequence is CASSLAYEQYF. The CDR3 bases are TGTGCCAGCAGCCTCGCCTACGAGCAGTACTTC.

The chain is built from TRBV18 and TRBJ1-3; 7 bases match TRBD1. The length of the CDR3 is 17 residues. CDR1 is KGHSH, CDR2 LQKENI, per germline. With V trimmed by 6 bases and J by 3 bases, 14 bases remained unmatched. CDR3 amino acids: CASSATVNRGSGNTIYF. CDR3 in DNA: TGTGCCAGCTCCGCTACCGTTAACAGGGGAAGTGGAAACACCATATATTTT.

The chain links TRBV18 to TRBJ1-3, with a tentative D call TRBD1 (6 bases). Germline V gene sequence: CDR1 KGHSH, CDR2 LQKENI. Trimming took off 3 bases at V and 0 bases at J, with 12 bases between the two ends. The CDR3 runs 16 residues. The CDR3 spells CASSPQRGTSGNTIYF. CDR3 coding DNA: TGTGCCAGCTCACCGCAGAGGGGGACCTCTGGAAACACCATATATTTT.

The chain has TRBV7-6 and TRBJ2-6, with TRBD1 as a possible D gene (6 bases). V gave up 5 bases and J gave up 3 bases, with 14 bases separating them. In germline, CDR1 is SGHVS, CDR2 FNYEAQ. The CDR3 extends over 16 amino acids. The CDR3 sequence is CASSTLYRDGANVLTF. The DNA for the CDR3 is TGTGCCAGCAGCACACTCTACAGGGATGGGGCCAACGTCCTGACTTTC.

The rearrangement joins TRBV4-2 to TRBJ2-7, with 9 bases fitting TRBD1. CDR3 length equals 18 residues. J gave up 5 bases and V 0 bases, and 14 bases lay outside the gene matches. Germline-derived CDR1 and CDR2 are LGHNA and YNFKEQ. CDR3 in amino acids: CASSQDWSLRDRVNEQYF. CDR3 nucleotides: TGTGCCAGCAGCCAAGATTGGTCTCTACGGGACAGGGTAAACGAGCAGTACTTC.

The CDR3 sequence: CASSHPPGTGTSGYTF. CDR3 in DNA: TGTGCCAGCAGCCACCCTCCCGGGACAGGAACATCTGGCTACACCTTC. The rearrangement links TRBV3-1 (or the pseudogene TRBV3-2) to TRBJ1-2; 8 bases are a match to TRBD1. The germline gives CDR1 LGHDT, CDR2 YNNKEL (reference sequence). V gave up 3 bases and J gave up 7 bases; unmatched junction bases: 13. The CDR3 consists of 16 residues.

This clone was seen a handful of times. J is TRBJ1-5 and V is TRBV16; the D is unclear. Deletions cut 3 bases from V and 9 bases from J, with 6 bases between. Germline values: CDR1 KGHSY, CDR2 FQNENV. The CDR3 has 11 amino acids. CDR3 nucleotides: TGTGCCAGCAGCCACTCAGGGCCCCAGCATTTT. Translating it yields CASSHSGPQHF.

The chain links TRBV6-6 to TRBJ2-2, with TRBD1 matching 8 bases. Per germline, CDR1 MNHNY and CDR2 SVGAGI (reference sequence). J lost 1 base, V lost 4 bases, and 5 bases had no gene match. The CDR3 has 16 amino acids. CDR3 sequence reads: CASSLSGTGNTGELFF. The CDR3 region has the DNA TGTGCCAGCAGTTTGTCCGGGACAGGGAACACCGGGGAGCTGTTTTTT.

CDR3 sequence: CASSLADGGRGDEQYF. The CDR3 coding sequence is TGTGCCAGCAGCTTAGCGGACGGGGGTAGGGGAGACGAGCAGTACTTC. The V call is TRBV11-2, the J call TRBJ2-7; maybe TRBD2 (6 bases). This CDR3 region has 16 residues. CDR1 and CDR2 (germline): SGHAT, FQNNGV. V dropped 1 base and J dropped 5 bases, with 18 bases sitting between them.

The chain employs TRBV28 and TRBJ1-2; tentatively, D is TRBD1 (5 bases). The V and J ends lost 7 bases and 4 bases respectively, with 16 bases between them. The CDR3 sequence is 14 residues long. The germline CDR1 and CDR2 sequences are MDHEN and SYDVKM. The CDR3 region has the DNA TGTGCCAGCATCCCGGCGGGGCAGTTCTATGGCTACACCTTC. Its protein product is CASIPAGQFYGYTF.

The chain joins TRBV20-1 to TRBJ1-1; D perhaps matches TRBD1 (5 bases). This CDR3 has 10 residues. Germline V gives CDR1 DFQATT, CDR2 SNEGSKA (reference sequence). V was trimmed by 5 bases and J by 11 bases, leaving 12 bases between them. CDR3 residues: CSAQDSQAFF. The CDR3, as DNA: TGCAGTGCTCAAGACAGCCAGGCTTTCTTT.

Turning to this clone: The sample has other DNA sequences that encode this CDR3 too. The rearrangement joins TRBV6-5 to TRBJ2-7, with 9 nucleotides matching TRBD2. The germline V gene encodes CDR1 MNHEY and CDR2 SVGAGI. V was pared by 2 bases and J by 2 bases, with 4 bases of the junction left unmatched. The CDR3 runs 15 residues. CDR3: CASSYGTSRTYEQYF. In nucleotides, the CDR3 is TGTGCCAGCAGTTACGGGACTAGCCGCACCTACGAGCAGTACTTC.

This clone was picked up one time. The rearrangement joins TRBV6-5 to TRBJ2-7; 7 bases are shared with TRBD1. The CDR3 runs 15 residues. Per the germline V gene, CDR1 is MNHEY and CDR2 is SVGAGI. V shed 7 bases, J shed 0 bases, and the junction held 9 bases outside the gene matches. The DNA for the CDR3 is TGTGCCAGCAAGGACAGGCAAAGGGTCTCCTACGAGCAGTACTTC. Translation gives CASKDRQRVSYEQYF.